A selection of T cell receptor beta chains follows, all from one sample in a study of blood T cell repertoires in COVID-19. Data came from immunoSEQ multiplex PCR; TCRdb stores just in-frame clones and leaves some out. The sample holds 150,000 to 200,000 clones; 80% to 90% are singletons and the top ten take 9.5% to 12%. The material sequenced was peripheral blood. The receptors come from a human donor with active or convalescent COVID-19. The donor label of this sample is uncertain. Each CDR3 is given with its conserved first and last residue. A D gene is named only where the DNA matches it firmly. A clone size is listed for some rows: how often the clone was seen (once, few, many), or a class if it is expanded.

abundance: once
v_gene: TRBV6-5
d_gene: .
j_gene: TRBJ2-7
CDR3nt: TGTGCCAGCAGCCCCGCAGGGGTTACCTACGAGCAGTACTTC
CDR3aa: CASSPAGVTYEQYF

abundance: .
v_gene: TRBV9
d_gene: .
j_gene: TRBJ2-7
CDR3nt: TGTGCCAGCACCCCCGGGGTCCGGTGGGAGAGCCCCTACGAGCAGTACTTC
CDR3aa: CASTPGVRWESPYEQYF

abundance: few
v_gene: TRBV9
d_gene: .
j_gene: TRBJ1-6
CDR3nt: TGTGCCAGCAGCGTCGAAGGCAGGTCTAATTCACCCCTCCACTTT
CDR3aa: CASSVEGRSNSPLHF

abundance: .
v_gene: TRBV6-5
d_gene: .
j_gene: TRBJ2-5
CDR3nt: TGTGCCAGCAGTCGAGTAGAGACCCAGTACTTC
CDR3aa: CASSRVETQYF

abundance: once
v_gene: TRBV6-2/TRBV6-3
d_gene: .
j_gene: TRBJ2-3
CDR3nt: TGTGCCAGCAGTTACTCTCCGCTAGCGAGCACAGATACGCAGTATTTT
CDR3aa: CASSYSPLASTDTQYF

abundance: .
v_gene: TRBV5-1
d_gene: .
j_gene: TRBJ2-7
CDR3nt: TGCGCCAGCAGCTTGGCGGCGCGGAATAACGAGCAGTACTTC
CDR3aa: CASSLAARNNEQYF

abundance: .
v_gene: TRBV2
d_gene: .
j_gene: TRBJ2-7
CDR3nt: TGTGCCAGCAGGCCGGACAGTTTCGAGCAGTACTTC
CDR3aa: CASRPDSFEQYF

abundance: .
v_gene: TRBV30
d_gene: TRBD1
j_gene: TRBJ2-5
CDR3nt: TGTGCCTGCCATTGGGACAGGGGTCAATCCCCCCAAGAGACCCAGTACTTC
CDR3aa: CACHWDRGQSPQETQYF

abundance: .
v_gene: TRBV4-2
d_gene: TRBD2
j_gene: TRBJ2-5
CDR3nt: TGTGCCAGCAGCCATAGCGGGGGGGCCATAGTCGAGACCCAGTACTTC
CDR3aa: CASSHSGGAIVETQYF

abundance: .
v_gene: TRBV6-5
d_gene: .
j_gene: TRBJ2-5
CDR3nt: TGTGCCAGCAGTTCGGGGGATGAGACCCAGTACTTC
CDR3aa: CASSSGDETQYF

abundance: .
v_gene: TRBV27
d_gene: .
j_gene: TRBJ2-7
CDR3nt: TGTGCCAGCAGTTTTACAGGGTTACACGAGCAGTACTTC
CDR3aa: CASSFTGLHEQYF

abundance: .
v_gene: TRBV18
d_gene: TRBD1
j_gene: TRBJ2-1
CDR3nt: TGTGCCAGCTCACCCGGACAGGCTAATGAGCAGTTCTTC
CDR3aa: CASSPGQANEQFF

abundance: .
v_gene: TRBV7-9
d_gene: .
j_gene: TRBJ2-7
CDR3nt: TGTGCCAGCAGCGGAATTGGCGGGACTGTTTTGGAGCAGTACTTC
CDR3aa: CASSGIGGTVLEQYF

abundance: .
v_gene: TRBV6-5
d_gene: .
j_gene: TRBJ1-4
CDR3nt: TGTGCCAGCAGGGACCCCGGGGGACCTAATGAAAAACTGTTTTTT
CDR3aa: CASRDPGGPNEKLFF

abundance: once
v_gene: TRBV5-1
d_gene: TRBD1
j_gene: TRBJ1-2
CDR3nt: TGCGCCAGCAGCCCCGAAACCCCGGGACAGGGTTACTATGGCTACACCTTC
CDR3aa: CASSPETPGQGYYGYTF

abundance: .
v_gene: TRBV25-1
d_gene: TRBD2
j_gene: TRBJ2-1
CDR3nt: TGTGCCAGCGGGCGGGAGGGATTCTACAATGAGCAGTTCTTC
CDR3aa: CASGREGFYNEQFF

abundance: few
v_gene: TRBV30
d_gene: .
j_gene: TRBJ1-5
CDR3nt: TGTGCCGGAAGTATCGGGTTAAATCAGCCCCAGCATTTT
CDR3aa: CAGSIGLNQPQHF

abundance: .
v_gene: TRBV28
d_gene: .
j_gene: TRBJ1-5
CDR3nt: TGTGCCAGCATAGGGAACAGGCGGCGGCCCCAGCATTTT
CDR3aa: CASIGNRRRPQHF

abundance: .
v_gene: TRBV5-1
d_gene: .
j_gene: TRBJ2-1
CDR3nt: TGCGCCAGCAGCGGGCCAGGGGTCGACAATGAGCAGTTCTTC
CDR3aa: CASSGPGVDNEQFF

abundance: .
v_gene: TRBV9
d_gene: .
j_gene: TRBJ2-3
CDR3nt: TGTGCCAGCAGCGTAGGTTCCTATGTTCCTGATACGCAGTATTTT
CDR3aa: CASSVGSYVPDTQYF

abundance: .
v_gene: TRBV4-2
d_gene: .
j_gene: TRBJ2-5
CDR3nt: TGTGCCAGCAGCCAAATGAGTTTCCAAGAGACCCAGTACTTC
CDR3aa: CASSQMSFQETQYF

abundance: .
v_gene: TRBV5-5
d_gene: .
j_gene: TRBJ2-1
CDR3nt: TGTGCCAGCAGCTTGGTGGAGTCCTACAATGAGCAGTTCTTC
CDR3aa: CASSLVESYNEQFF

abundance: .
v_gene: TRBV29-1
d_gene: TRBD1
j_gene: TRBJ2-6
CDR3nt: TGCAGCGTGACAGGGGACACCTCTGGGGCCAACGTCCTGACTTTC
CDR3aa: CSVTGDTSGANVLTF

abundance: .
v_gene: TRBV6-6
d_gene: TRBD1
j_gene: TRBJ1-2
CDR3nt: TGTGCCAGCAACCAAGGGGGCCGGGGCTATGGCTACACCTTC
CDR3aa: CASNQGGRGYGYTF

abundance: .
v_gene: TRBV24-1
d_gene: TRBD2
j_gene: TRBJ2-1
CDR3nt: TGTGCCACCAGACCTAGCGGGGAGACTTACAATGAGCAGTTCTTC
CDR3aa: CATRPSGETYNEQFF

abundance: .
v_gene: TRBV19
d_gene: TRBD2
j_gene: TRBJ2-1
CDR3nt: TGTGCCAGCAGATATTCTAGCGGGGGATTAACCAATGAGCAGTTCTTC
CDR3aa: CASRYSSGGLTNEQFF

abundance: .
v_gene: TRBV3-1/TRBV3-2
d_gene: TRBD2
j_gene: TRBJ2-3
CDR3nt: TGTGCCAGCAGGAAGGTGGTAGCGGGGCCCGGGGCAGATACGCAGTATTTT
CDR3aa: CASRKVVAGPGADTQYF

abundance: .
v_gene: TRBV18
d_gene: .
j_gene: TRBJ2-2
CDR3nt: TGTGCCAGCTCACCACCGTCGCGGGGGAACACCGGGGAGCTGTTTTTT
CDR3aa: CASSPPSRGNTGELFF

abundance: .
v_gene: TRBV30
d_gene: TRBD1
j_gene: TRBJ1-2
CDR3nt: TGTGCCTACCACAGGGGCCCGAGCGGTGGCTACACCTTC
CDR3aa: CAYHRGPSGGYTF

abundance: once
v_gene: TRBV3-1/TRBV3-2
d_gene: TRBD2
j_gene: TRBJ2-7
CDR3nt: TGTGCCAGCAGCCGGGGGACTAGCATCTACGAGCAGTACTTC
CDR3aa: CASSRGTSIYEQYF

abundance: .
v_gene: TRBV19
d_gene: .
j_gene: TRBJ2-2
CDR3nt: TGTGCCAGTAGTACACAGGGGAACACCGGGGAGCTGTTTTTT
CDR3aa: CASSTQGNTGELFF

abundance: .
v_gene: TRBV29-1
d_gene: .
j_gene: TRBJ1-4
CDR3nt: TGCAGCGTCGGACGGGGGTTTGGGGAAAAACTGTTTTTT
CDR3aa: CSVGRGFGEKLFF

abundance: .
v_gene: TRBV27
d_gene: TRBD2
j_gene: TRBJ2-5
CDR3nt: TGTGCCAGCAGGATGGGGGGGGTAGAGACCCAGTACTTC
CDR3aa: CASRMGGVETQYF

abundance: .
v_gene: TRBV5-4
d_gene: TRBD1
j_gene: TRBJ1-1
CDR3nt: TGTGCCAGCAGCTTGGGACAGACAGGGGAAGCTTTCTTT
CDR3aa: CASSLGQTGEAFF

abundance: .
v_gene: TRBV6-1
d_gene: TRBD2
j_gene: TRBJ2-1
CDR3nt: TGTGCCAGCAGTGAAAGAAGGGGGACTAGCGGCTACAATGAGCAGTTCTTC
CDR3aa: CASSERRGTSGYNEQFF

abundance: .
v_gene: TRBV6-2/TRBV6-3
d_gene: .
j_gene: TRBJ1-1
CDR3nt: TGTGCCAGCAGTTTTGGACAGACGAACACTGAAGCTTTCTTT
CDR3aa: CASSFGQTNTEAFF

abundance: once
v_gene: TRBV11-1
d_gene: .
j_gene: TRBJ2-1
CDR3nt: TGTGCCAGCAGTTTAGAGGAGGTCACCATGATTAAGCAGTTCTTC
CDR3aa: CASSLEEVTMIKQFF

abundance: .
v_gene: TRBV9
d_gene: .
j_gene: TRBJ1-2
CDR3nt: TGTGCCAGCAGCGTCGAGTGGCGGGCCCATGGCTACACCTTC
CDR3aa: CASSVEWRAHGYTF

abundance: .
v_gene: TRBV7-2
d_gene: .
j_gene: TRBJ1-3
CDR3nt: TGTGCCAGCAGAGTCGCGGGGGCGGGAGGAAACACCATATATTTT
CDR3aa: CASRVAGAGGNTIYF

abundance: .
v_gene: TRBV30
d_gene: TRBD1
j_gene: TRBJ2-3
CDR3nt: TGTGCCTGGATGAGGGGGACACAGGGGGGCACGCAGTATTTT
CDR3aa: CAWMRGTQGGTQYF

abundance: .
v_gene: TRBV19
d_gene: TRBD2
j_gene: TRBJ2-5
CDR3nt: TGTGCCAGTAGGCAGGGAGGGGAAGAGACCCAGTACTTC
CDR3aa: CASRQGGEETQYF

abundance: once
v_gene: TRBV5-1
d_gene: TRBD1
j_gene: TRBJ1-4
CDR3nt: TGCGCCAGCAGCGCTACAGGGGGTGATGAAAAACTGTTTTTT
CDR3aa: CASSATGGDEKLFF

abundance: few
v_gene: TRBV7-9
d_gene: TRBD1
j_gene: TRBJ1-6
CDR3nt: TGTGCCAGCAGCCCAGCCCCCGGGACAGGAGAGGGGGGTTACCACTTT
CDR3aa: CASSPAPGTGEGGYHF

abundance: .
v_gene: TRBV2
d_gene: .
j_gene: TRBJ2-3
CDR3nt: TGTGCCAGCAACACAGGAAGCACAGATACGCAGTATTTT
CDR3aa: CASNTGSTDTQYF

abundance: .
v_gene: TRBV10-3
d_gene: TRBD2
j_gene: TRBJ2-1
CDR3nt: TGTGCCATCATGCTCTCTAGCGGGAGGGATGAGCAGTTCTTC
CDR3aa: CAIMLSSGRDEQFF

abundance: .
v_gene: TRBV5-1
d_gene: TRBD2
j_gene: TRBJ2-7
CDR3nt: TGCGCCAGCAGCGGACTAGCGGGGGTCCGCTCCTACGAGCAGTACTTC
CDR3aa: CASSGLAGVRSYEQYF

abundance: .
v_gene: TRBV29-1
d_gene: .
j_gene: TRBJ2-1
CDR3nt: TGCAGCCTCAAAACAGCCTCCGTGTGGAATGAGCAGTTCTTC
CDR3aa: CSLKTASVWNEQFF

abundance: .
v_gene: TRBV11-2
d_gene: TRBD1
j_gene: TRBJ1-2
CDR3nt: TGTGCCAGCAGCGCCCGACAGGGGTGGGACTATGGCTACACCTTC
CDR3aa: CASSARQGWDYGYTF

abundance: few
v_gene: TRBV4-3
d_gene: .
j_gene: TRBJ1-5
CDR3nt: TGCGCCAGCAGCCAAGATGTTGGCACAGGATGGGGCAATCAGCCCCAGCATTTT
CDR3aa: CASSQDVGTGWGNQPQHF

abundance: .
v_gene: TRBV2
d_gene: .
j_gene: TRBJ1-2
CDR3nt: TGTGCCAGCAGTGAATGGGGGGAGGTCTACACCTTC
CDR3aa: CASSEWGEVYTF

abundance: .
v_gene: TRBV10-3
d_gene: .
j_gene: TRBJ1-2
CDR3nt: TGTGCCATCAGCCCCGAAGGACAGAACTATGGCTACACCTTC
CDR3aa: CAISPEGQNYGYTF

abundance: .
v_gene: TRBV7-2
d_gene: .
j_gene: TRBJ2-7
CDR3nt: TGTGCCAGCAGCTTTCCCTCGGACTTTCGCGAGCAGTACTTC
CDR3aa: CASSFPSDFREQYF

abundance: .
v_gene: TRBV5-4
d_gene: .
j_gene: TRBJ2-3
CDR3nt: TGTGCCAGCAGCTTTGGGGGCACATCAGATACGCAGTATTTT
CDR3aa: CASSFGGTSDTQYF

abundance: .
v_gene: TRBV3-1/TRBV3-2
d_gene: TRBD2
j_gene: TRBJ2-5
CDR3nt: TGTGCCAGCAGCCAAGATGGGCGCGCGCGGGGGGGCAGGGAGACCCAGTACTTC
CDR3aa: CASSQDGRARGGRETQYF

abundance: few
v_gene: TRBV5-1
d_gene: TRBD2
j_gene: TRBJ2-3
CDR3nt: TGCGCCAGCAGCTTGAGCGGGAATCCTTCTAGCACAGATACGCAGTATTTT
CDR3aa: CASSLSGNPSSTDTQYF

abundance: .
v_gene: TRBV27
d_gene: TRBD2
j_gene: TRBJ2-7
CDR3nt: TGTGCCAGCGGGATTCTGGGGCTAGCGGCCTACGAGCAGTACTTC
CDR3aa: CASGILGLAAYEQYF

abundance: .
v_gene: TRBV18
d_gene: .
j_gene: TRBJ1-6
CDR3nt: TGTGCCAGCTCACCAACGGTCGGTTACTCCTATAATTCACCCCTCCACTTT
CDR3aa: CASSPTVGYSYNSPLHF

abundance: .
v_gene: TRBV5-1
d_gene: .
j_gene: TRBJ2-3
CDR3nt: TGCGCCAGCAGCCCCGCTGCGGCTACGATTCGCACAGATACGCAGTATTTT
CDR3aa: CASSPAAATIRTDTQYF

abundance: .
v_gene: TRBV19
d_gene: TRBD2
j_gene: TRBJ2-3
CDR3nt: TGTGCCAGTATCCCAGGGACTAGCGGGAGTGGTCGCACAGATACGCAGTATTTT
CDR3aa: CASIPGTSGSGRTDTQYF